This entry lists 9 T cell receptor beta chains sequenced from one sample in a study of shared clonotypes between healthy human individuals. Sequencing was performed with immunoSEQ multiplex PCR; in TCRdb, only in-frame clones are kept and a portion is missing. The table includes millions of clones, roughly 91% detected once. Cells designated naive CD8 were CD45RO-negative and were positively selected for CCR7, with terminally differentiated effector memory CD45RA+ cells excluded. Sequenced material: naive CD8+ T cells from PBMCs. The source is a young man in good health. Some clones in this sample may be carry-over from other donors' samples.

Here the CDR3 reads CASSLMRGRDEQYF. CDR3 DNA: TGTGCCAGCAGTCTAATGCGGGGGAGGGACGAGCAGTACTTC. This chain joins TRBV27 and TRBJ2-7; TRBD2 matches 7 bases. Germline V gives CDR1 MNHEY, CDR2 SMNVEV (reference sequence). V shed 5 bases and J 5 bases; nucleotides not matched to a gene: 9. The CDR3 totals 14 residues.

J is TRBJ2-7 and V is TRBV28, with D possibly matching TRBD1 (5 bases). V gave up 3 bases and J gave up 2 bases, with 8 bases separating them. The CDR3 has 13 residues. The germline CDR1 and CDR2 sequences are MDHEN and SYDVKM. Here the CDR3 reads CASSFSRAYEQYF. The CDR3 DNA sequence: TGTGCCAGCAGTTTTTCCAGGGCCTACGAGCAGTACTTC.

Regarding this clone: Other nucleotide sequences in the sample specify the same CDR3. V and J are TRBV9 and TRBJ2-5, with TRBD1 matching over 8 bases. The CDR3 has 14 residues. With V trimmed by 3 bases and J by 2 bases, 3 bases remained unmatched. Germline V gene data show CDR1 as SGDLS and CDR2 as YYNGEE. CDR3 sequence: CASSDNRGQETQYF. The CDR3 DNA follows: TGTGCCAGCAGCGATAACAGGGGGCAAGAGACCCAGTACTTC.

This chain connects TRBV27 to TRBJ1-1; D unclear. CDR1 MNHEY and CDR2 SMNVEV come from the germline V gene (reference sequence). The CDR3 runs 15 residues. V was shortened by 4 bases and J by 0 bases, with 12 bases between the two germline ends. CDR3 region: CASSSPRQLNTEAFF. The CDR3 region has the DNA TGTGCCAGCAGTTCCCCGAGGCAACTGAACACTGAAGCTTTCTTT.

The rearrangement links TRBV14 to TRBJ2-7, with D perhaps TRBD1 (6 bases). The V gene lost 1 base and the J gene lost 3 bases, with 13 bases spanning the gap. The CDR3 spans 15 residues. Germline V gene sequence: CDR1 SGHDN, CDR2 FVKESK. The CDR3 region is CASSQGAGDIYEQYF. The CDR3 nucleotides are TGTGCCAGCAGCCAAGGGGCAGGGGACATCTACGAGCAGTACTTC.

This chain links TRBV28 with TRBJ2-2; TRBD2 agrees at 16 bases. CDR1 and CDR2 (germline): MDHEN, SYDVKM. V dropped 8 bases and J dropped 4; count of bases not matched to a gene: 19. The CDR3 contains 21 residues. The CDR3 loop is CASANPPQGTSGRVSTGELFF. The CDR3 nucleotides read TGTGCCAGCGCCAACCCCCCCCAAGGGACTAGCGGGAGGGTAAGCACCGGGGAGCTGTTTTTT.

The chain combines TRBV5-1 with TRBJ2-7, with TRBD2 matching over 10 bases. Unmatched junction bases numbered 8, after V lost 0 bases and J lost 2 bases. The CDR3 runs to 17 residues. In germline, CDR1 is SGHRS, CDR2 YFSETQ. CDR3 region: CASSLEGRGTSAYEQYF. The CDR3, as DNA: TGCGCCAGCAGCTTGGAAGGCCGCGGGACTAGCGCCTACGAGCAGTACTTC.

This chain uses TRBV11-1 with TRBJ2-1; 11 bases match TRBD1. The V segment lost 2 bases and the J segment 8 bases; nucleotides outside the gene matches: 5. CDR1 is SGHAT, CDR2 FQDESV, per germline (reference sequence). CDR3 size: 15 residues. DNA for the CDR3: TGTGCCAGCAGCTTATCTGGACAGGGGGCCCATGAGCAGTTCTTC. Its protein product is CASSLSGQGAHEQFF.

DNA of the CDR3: TGTGCCAGCGGCCAGTTGAACACCGGGGAGCTGTTTTTT. As protein: CASGQLNTGELFF. The chain couples TRBV25-1 to TRBJ2-2; no reliable D call. CDR1 is MGHDK and CDR2 is SYGVNS in the germline V gene. The CDR3 loop spans 13 amino acids. The V gene lost 8 bases and the J gene lost 1 base, with 8 bases spanning the gap.